The table lists the clone carrying this TCR beta chain with a count of one. The data derive from a study of tumor T cells in aggressive B-cell lymphoma. Data came from immunoSEQ multiplex PCR; TCRdb stores just in-frame clones and leaves some out. The table records roughly 1,700 clones, about 85% of them present only once. The CDR3 runs to 15 residues. V shed 6 bases, J shed 1 base, and the junction held 6 bases outside the gene matches. Germline V gives CDR1 SGHTA, CDR2 FQGNSA. The clonotype originates from an adult with diffuse large B cell lymphoma. The chain employs TRBV7-2 and TRBJ1-1, with 9 nucleotides matching TRBD1. The source material was tumor tissue. The CDR3 region has the DNA TGTGCCAGCAGGGATCCGACAGGGGGGAACACTGAAGCTTTCTTT. Its translation: CASRDPTGGNTEAFF.